This TCR beta chain was retrieved from a study of T cells in tumors after PD-1 blockade. Germline CDR1 SGHVS, CDR2 FQNEAQ. The CDR3 covers 15 residues. V lost 2 bases to trimming and J lost 5 bases, with 12 bases between them. Assay: immunoSEQ multiplex PCR; the TCRdb copy retains only in-frame clones and omits some. This table has about 48,000 clones, 81% appearing once. Sequences were derived from PBMCs, sampled before anti-PD-1 treatment. The J gene is TRBJ1-4, the V gene TRBV7-8; D perhaps matches TRBD1 (6 bases). The sequence derives from a human donor with basal cell carcinoma. The CDR3 sequence is CASSLMGGVNEKLFF. As DNA, the CDR3 is TGTGCCAGCAGCTTAATGGGGGGCGTGAATGAAAAACTGTTTTTT.